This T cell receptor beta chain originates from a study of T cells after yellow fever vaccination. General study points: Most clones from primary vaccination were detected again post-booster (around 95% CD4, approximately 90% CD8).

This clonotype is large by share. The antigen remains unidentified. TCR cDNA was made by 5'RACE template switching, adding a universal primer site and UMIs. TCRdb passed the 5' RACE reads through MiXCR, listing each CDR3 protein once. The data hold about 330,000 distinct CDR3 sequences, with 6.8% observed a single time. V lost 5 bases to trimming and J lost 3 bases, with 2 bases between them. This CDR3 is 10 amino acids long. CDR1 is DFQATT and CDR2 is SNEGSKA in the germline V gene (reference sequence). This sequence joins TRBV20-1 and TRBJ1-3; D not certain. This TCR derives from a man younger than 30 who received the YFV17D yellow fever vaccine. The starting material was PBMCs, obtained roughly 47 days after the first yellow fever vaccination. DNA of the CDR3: TGCAGTGCTCGTGGAAACACCATATATTTT. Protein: CSARGNTIYF.